This T cell receptor beta chain is from a study of vaccination and CD4 T cells after COVID-19. Whole-study context: Median time from second vaccine dose to sampling was about 77 days (14 to 241). The authors gave control cultures a CEFX pool, an HIV-1 Nef pool, or no peptide. Researchers treated cells with overlapping spike peptides taken from SARS-CoV-2, HCoV-NL63, HCoV-OC43 and HCoV-229E.

Once obtained from cultured CD4+ T cells, the DNA was sequenced using the Oncomine TCR Beta short-read assay. One entry per CDR3 protein results from TCRdb running MiXCR on the PCR reads. Found here are 15,000 or so distinct CDR3 sequences, less than 70% of them singletons; the top ten hold 11%. With regard to this clonotype: Its antigen remains unidentified.

Germline V CDR1 and CDR2: SGHNT, YYREEE (reference sequence). The V and J ends lost 0 bases and 1 base respectively, with 10 bases between them. The CDR3 is made up of 15 amino acids. Treatment here: roughly nine-day PBMC culture with coronavirus spike peptide pools or control peptides (ViraFEST assay). The sequenced sample consisted of CD4+ T cells from blood, cultured in vitro. This sequence joins TRBV5-4 and TRBJ1-1, with D unclear. This TCR came from a human donor who had recovered from COVID-19. The CDR3 loop reads CASSLVPGTNTEAFF. As DNA, the CDR3 is TGTGCCAGCAGCTTGGTTCCGGGAACGAACACTGAAGCTTTCTTT.